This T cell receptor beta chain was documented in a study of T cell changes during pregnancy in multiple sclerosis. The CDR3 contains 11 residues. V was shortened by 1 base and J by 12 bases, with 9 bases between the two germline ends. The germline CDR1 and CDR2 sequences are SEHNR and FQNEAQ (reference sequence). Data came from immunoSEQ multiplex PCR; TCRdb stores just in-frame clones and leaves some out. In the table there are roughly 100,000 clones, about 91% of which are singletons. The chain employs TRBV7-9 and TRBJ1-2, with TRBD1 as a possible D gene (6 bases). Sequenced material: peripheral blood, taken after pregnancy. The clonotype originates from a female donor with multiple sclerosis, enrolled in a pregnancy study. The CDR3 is CASSLGGPHTF. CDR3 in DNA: TGTGCCAGCAGCTTAGGGGGGCCCCACACCTTC.